The next 5 T cell receptor beta chains were all read from a single sample in a study of blood T cell repertoires in COVID-19. Method: immunoSEQ multiplex PCR; TCRdb's copy keeps in-frame clones and lacks some. The sample lists around 170,000 clones; roughly four fifths were seen once. The sequencing input was peripheral blood. The receptors originated from a woman aged 70-85 years with COVID-19, enrolled during active disease.

This chain links TRBV5-1 with TRBJ1-1, with D possibly TRBD1 on 6 matching bases. Germline V lookup: CDR1 SGHRS, CDR2 YFSETQ. V lost 4 bases, J lost 5 bases, and 9 bases lay in between. The CDR3 loop spans 12 amino acids. CDR3: CASSHGQTEAFF. The CDR3, as DNA: TGCGCCAGCAGCCATGGACAGACTGAAGCTTTCTTT.

A note on this clone: One junction end does not reproduce the germline sequence, and a read error may be involved. The chain carries TRBV20-1 and TRBJ2-7; D is perhaps TRBD2 (7 bases). This CDR3 spans 13 amino acids. CDR1 and CDR2 from the germline V gene are DFQATT and SNEGSKA (reference sequence). CDR3: CSASRGGGTIGRF. CDR3 DNA sequence: TGCAGTGCTAGTAGGGGAGGGGGAACAATAGGCCGCTTC.

The rearrangement links TRBV28 to TRBJ2-7, with D possibly TRBD1 on 5 matching bases. V was clipped by 7 bases and J by 1 base, with 14 bases between them. Germline lookup yields CDR1 MDHEN and CDR2 SYDVKM. The CDR3 totals 14 residues. CDR3 coding DNA: TGTGCCAGCACGCAACAGGACGGTTCCTACGAGCAGTACTTC. This gives the protein CASTQQDGSYEQYF.

CDR3 DNA sequence: TGCGCCAGCAGCCACCCCGGGACTAGCGCTCCCAATGAGCAGTTCTTC. Its protein is CASSHPGTSAPNEQFF. V and J are TRBV5-1 and TRBJ2-1; 10 bases agree with TRBD2. The CDR3 has 16 amino acids. V dropped 4 bases and J dropped 6; count of bases not matched to a gene: 10. In germline, CDR1 is SGHRS, CDR2 YFSETQ.

This chain joins TRBV30 and TRBJ1-2; TRBD1 aligns across 9 bases. The germline V gene has CDR1 GTSNPN and CDR2 SVGIG (reference sequence). Trimming cost V 0 bases and J 4 bases; bases outside gene matches: 9. The CDR3 length is 16 residues. The CDR3, as DNA: TGTGCCTGGAGTGTCGGGGACAGGGACTACTCCTATGGCTACACCTTC. Its protein product is CAWSVGDRDYSYGYTF.